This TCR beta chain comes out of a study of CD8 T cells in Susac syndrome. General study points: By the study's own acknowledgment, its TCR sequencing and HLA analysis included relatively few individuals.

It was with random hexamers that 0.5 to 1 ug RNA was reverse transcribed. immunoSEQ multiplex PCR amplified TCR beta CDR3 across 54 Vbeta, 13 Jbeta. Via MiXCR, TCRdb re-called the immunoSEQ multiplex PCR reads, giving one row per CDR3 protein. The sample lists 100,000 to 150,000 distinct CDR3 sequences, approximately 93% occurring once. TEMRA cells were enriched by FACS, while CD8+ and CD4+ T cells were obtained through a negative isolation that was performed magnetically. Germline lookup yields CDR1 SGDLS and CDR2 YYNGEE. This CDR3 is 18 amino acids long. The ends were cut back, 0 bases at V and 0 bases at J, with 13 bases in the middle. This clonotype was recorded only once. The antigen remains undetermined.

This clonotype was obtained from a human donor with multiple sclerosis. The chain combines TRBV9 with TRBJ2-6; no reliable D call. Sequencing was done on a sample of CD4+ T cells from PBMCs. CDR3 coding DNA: TGTGCCAGCAGCGTAGATGGGTCTCCTTTCTCTGGGGCCAACGTCCTGACTTTC. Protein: CASSVDGSPFSGANVLTF.